The 17 T cell receptor beta chains in this list originate from one sample, sequenced in a study of shared clonotypes between healthy human individuals. Some clones are missing from TCRdb's copy, which holds only in-frame ones; the method was immunoSEQ multiplex PCR. This table has millions of clones, 93% appearing once. The sample comprised naive CD4+ T cells from PBMCs. Subset described: CD45RA+ positively selected. These receptors were collected from a man aged 18 to 30 in good health. Some clones in this sample may be carry-over from other donors' samples.

The V and J genes are TRBV7-3 and TRBJ2-2; no clear D gene. This CDR3 is built from 14 residues. Trimming cost V 8 bases and J 0 bases, with 10 bases left between them. Germline CDR1 SGHTA, CDR2 FQGTGA. The CDR3 reads CASSRQANTGELFF. The DNA of the CDR3 is TGTGCCAGCTCTCGCCAGGCGAACACCGGGGAGCTGTTTTTT.

The chain has TRBV15 and TRBJ2-2, with D unclear. The CDR3 is 15 residues long. V was shortened by 0 bases and J by 4 bases, with 9 bases between the two germline ends. Germline values: CDR1 LNHNV, CDR2 YYDKDF (reference sequence). Written as DNA, the CDR3 is TGTGCCACCAGCAGAGACAGGTTCGTCACCGGGGAGCTGTTTTTT. Translation gives CATSRDRFVTGELFF.

This chain joins TRBV5-4 and TRBJ2-3, with no clear D. Trimming pared 4 bases from V and 6 bases from J, leaving 12 bases between. In germline, CDR1 is SGHNT, CDR2 YYREEE (reference sequence). The CDR3 length is 13 residues. Here the CDR3 reads CASSPDGGDTQYF. CDR3 nucleotide sequence: TGTGCCAGCAGCCCGGACGGCGGCGATACGCAGTATTTT.

This clone was recorded once. V usage is TRBV28 and J usage is TRBJ2-7; maybe TRBD2 (5 bases). This CDR3 region has 11 residues. Trimming stripped 8 bases from V and 4 bases from J, with 9 bases between. CDR1 is MDHEN and CDR2 is SYDVKM in the germline V gene. CDR3 protein: CASGELYEQYF. CDR3 bases: TGTGCCAGCGGGGAGCTATACGAGCAGTACTTC.

The rearrangement uses TRBV27 and TRBJ2-6; a possible D gene is TRBD2 (5 bases). V was clipped by 2 bases and J by 0 bases, with 8 bases between them. Germline CDR1 and CDR2: MNHEY and SMNVEV (reference sequence). The CDR3 consists of 16 residues. The CDR3 region is CASSLEGFSGANVLTF. CDR3 bases: TGTGCCAGCAGTTTAGAGGGTTTCTCTGGGGCCAACGTCCTGACTTTC. Supplemented by reference TRBV27 and TRBJ2-6, the full variable domain reads EAQVTQNPRYLITVTGKKLTVTCSQNMNHEYMSWYRQDPGLGLRQIYYSMNVEVTDKGDVPEGYKVSRKEKRNFPLILESPSPNQTSLYFCASSLEGFSGANVLTFGAGSRLTVL.

Written as DNA, the CDR3 is TGTGCCAGCAGTGCCTCACTGGGGAATCAGCCCCAGCATTTT. Amino acid sequence: CASSASLGNQPQHF. The genes are TRBV2 and TRBJ1-5; D ambiguous. The CDR3 is 14 residues long. CDR1 and CDR2 from the germline V gene are SNHLY and FYNNEI. With 4 bases removed from V and 4 bases from J, the gap between germline ends came to 11 bases.

With regard to this clone: A junction end diverges from the germline sequence, so it may reflect a read error. The chain recombines TRBV7-2 with TRBJ1-5, with 7 bases matching TRBD1. The CDR3 is 14 amino acids. Germline CDR1 reads SGHTA; CDR2 reads FQGNSA. Here the CDR3 DNA reads TGTGCCAGCAGTTTAGACAGGGCGGTAAGGCCCCAGCATTTT. It codes for CASSLDRAVRPQHF.

V and J are TRBV9 and TRBJ2-3; 9 nucleotides align to TRBD2. The CDR3 has 13 residues. Trimming took 7 bases from V and 4 from J; bases not matched to a gene: 4. Germline V gene sequence: CDR1 SGDLS, CDR2 YYNGEE. The CDR3 loop reads CASGSGSSDTQYF. Written as DNA, the CDR3 is TGTGCCAGCGGTAGCGGGAGCTCAGATACGCAGTATTTT. Looking up the rest from reference TRBV9 and TRBJ2-3 gives the full variable domain: DSGVTQTPKHLITATGQRVTLRCSPRSGDLSVYWYQQSLDQGLQFLIQYYNGEERAKGNILERFSAQQFPDLHSELNLSSLELGDSALYFCASGSGSSDTQYFGPGTRLTVL.

V gene TRBV6-6 combines with J gene TRBJ1-2; weak D call: TRBD1 (6 bases). V was cut by 6 bases and J by 5 bases, with 13 bases left in between. The germline V gene has CDR1 MNHNY and CDR2 SVGAGI (reference sequence). This CDR3 is 13 amino acids long. The CDR3 protein is CASRPQGTYGYTF. The CDR3 nucleotides read TGTGCCAGCAGACCGCAGGGGACTTATGGCTACACCTTC.

The chain is built from TRBV29-1 and TRBJ2-5; 11 bases align to TRBD2. The DNA end is a closer match to TRBJ2-7, so the J assignment may be wrong. CDR3 length: 13 residues. The germline V gene has CDR1 SQVTM and CDR2 ANQGSEA. CDR3 loop: CSVETSGTYEQYF. The CDR3 DNA reads as TGCAGCGTTGAGACTAGCGGGACCTACGAGCAGTACTTC.

With regard to this clone: The sample has other DNA sequences that encode this CDR3 too. The J gene is TRBJ1-1, the V gene TRBV5-1; TRBD1 is a possible D gene (5 bases). This CDR3 comprises 14 residues. Germline-derived CDR1 and CDR2 are SGHRS and YFSETQ. Deletions cut 0 bases from V and 3 bases from J, with 9 bases between. Here the CDR3 reads CASSLDRGDTEAFF. As DNA, the CDR3 is TGCGCCAGCAGCTTGGATAGGGGAGACACTGAAGCTTTCTTT.

As regards this clone: The same CDR3 can be traced to other DNA sequences in this sample. The chain has TRBV14 and TRBJ1-5; D gene uncertain. There are 13 residues in the CDR3. The V end lost 1 base, the J end lost 4 bases, and 5 bases lay between the germline ends. Germline lookup yields CDR1 SGHDN and CDR2 FVKESK. The CDR3 protein is CASSQGPNQPQHF. The CDR3 DNA sequence: TGTGCCAGCAGCCAAGGGCCGAATCAGCCCCAGCATTTT.

The rearrangement uses TRBV28 and TRBJ1-2; TRBD1 is a possible D gene (6 bases). V was trimmed by 5 bases and J by 6 bases, leaving 10 bases between them. The CDR3 totals 12 residues. Germline CDR1 and CDR2: MDHEN and SYDVKM. The CDR3 DNA sequence: TGTGCCAGCAGTCCTCAGGGGCATGGCTACACCTTC. Translated: CASSPQGHGYTF.

This chain joins TRBV5-6 and TRBJ2-4; unclear D gene. CDR3 size: 16 residues. V lost 0 bases and J lost 1, with 11 bases in between. The germline V gene encodes CDR1 SGHDT and CDR2 YYEEEE. CDR3 sequence reads: CASSLGPFGAKNIQYF. The CDR3 nucleotides are TGTGCCAGCAGCTTGGGCCCCTTCGGGGCCAAAAACATTCAGTACTTC. The full variable domain, with the rest looked up from reference TRBV5-6 and TRBJ2-4, is DAGVTQSPTHLIKTRGQQVTLRCSPKSGHDTVSWYQQALGQGPQFIFQYYEEEERQRGNFPDRFSGHQFPNYSSELNVNALLLGDSALYLCASSLGPFGAKNIQYFGAGTRLSVL.

The count of this clone is one. J is TRBJ2-7 and V is TRBV5-1; 7 positions agree with TRBD1. The V segment lost 4 bases and the J segment 1 base; nucleotides outside the gene matches: 11. CDR1 is SGHRS, CDR2 YFSETQ, per germline. The CDR3 spans 16 residues. CDR3 sequence: CASSTLTGAGSYEQYF. The CDR3 nucleotides read TGCGCCAGCAGCACGCTAACAGGGGCAGGTTCCTACGAGCAGTACTTC.

CDR3 sequence reads: CASSRRAGGEQYF. The CDR3 nucleotides are TGTGCCAGCAGCCGCAGGGCAGGAGGGGAGCAGTACTTC. The chain uses TRBV6-5 and TRBJ2-7, with D possibly being TRBD2 (6 bases). The CDR3 length is 13 residues. Trimming took 6 bases from V and 7 from J, leaving 16 bases between them. Germline loops: CDR1 MNHEY, CDR2 SVGAGI.

A word on this clone: Other DNA sequences from this sample encode an identical CDR3 as well. CDR3: CASSYSRRGGTEAFF. CDR3 DNA sequence: TGTGCCAGCAGTTACTCTCGCAGGGGCGGCACTGAAGCTTTCTTT. The rearrangement links TRBV6-5 to TRBJ1-1; D perhaps matches TRBD1 (6 bases). V lost 0 bases and J 4 bases, leaving 12 bases between the germline ends. The CDR3 consists of 15 residues. CDR1 and CDR2 from the germline V gene are MNHEY and SVGAGI.